The entry below gives a single T cell receptor (beta chain) sequence along with its context. What this receptor recognizes is not known. No qualities accompany the bases; no much larger clone lies one base away. The immunoSEQ Assay, a bias-controlled multiplex PCR, was used to amplify TCRbeta CDR3 regions from genomic DNA. The authors processed their data as follows. The number of nucleated cells in each sample was estimated by amplification of reference gene primers within the assay. To quantify the absolute abundance of each unique TCRbeta CDR3 rearrangement, sequence reads were collapsed and filtered. For each sample, productive Simpson clonality was calculated as the square root of Simpson's diversity index across productive rearrangements. Drawn from immuneACCESS, this table holds only the in-frame rearrangements with V and J called that TCRdb kept. Clones are partly lost; checked studies trace under half to an unresolved V gene and leave the rest unexplained. Clonal size and the V and J genes are those of that table, whereas D and trimming came from the DNA. The sample table holds 60,000 to 70,000 clones, of which around 80% were seen once. More than 15% of the sample is in the top ten clones.

This entry is derived from a study of blood T cell repertoires in COVID-19 (dated by TCRdb to 2020 to 2021). Study-wide context: Samples covering the acute and convalescent phases of COVID-19 were provided by collaborators in the United States, Italy and Spain. The material from the prospective study consisted of cDNA or gDNA derived from T cells, B-cell-depleted T cells, or PBMCs. Deeply sampled blood TCRbeta repertoires from subjects exposed to, actively infected with, or recovered from COVID-19 were included in the dataset. A de-identified subject ID, COVID-19 status, age in years and sex were almost always included in the sample metadata. HLA class I and class II types, where available, came from metadata supplied by the sample provider rather than from assay-based typing. The repertoires were released in a freely available public database intended as a resource for research on the immune response to SARS-CoV-2. The samples were drawn from the first 160 participants of the ongoing ImmuneRACE study and from 1,254 subjects provided by 6 global collaborators. Beyond this particular receptor, the publication reports: Clinical and demographic metadata were provided uncurated, with the amount varying by source and participant.

V loses 5 bases of germline sequence and J loses 0 bases, and the interval between the two ends is 12 bases. The CDR3 sequence holds 15 residues, the cysteine and phenylalanine included. The kept DNA is CDR3 alone, 45 bases in frame from the first base. CDR1 and CDR2 are read off the germline V gene as SGHDT and YYEEEE. Each collaborating institution followed its own protocols to collect whole blood in K2EDTA tubes. For TCRbeta analysis, collaborators shipped samples as frozen whole blood, isolated PBMCs, or DNA extracted from either of those sample types. Material for sequencing was peripheral blood. The source is a man older than 75 with acute or convalescent COVID-19. The chain is made from TRBV5-6 and TRBJ2-1; TRBD1 is a possible D gene, resting on 6 matching bases. The CDR3 protein: CASRRDRFSYNEQFF. The bases are TGTGCCAGCAGACGAGACAGGTTCTCCTACAATGAGCAGTTCTTC.